This T cell receptor (beta chain) was identified in a study of T cell responses to AZD1222 COVID-19 vaccine (dated by TCRdb to about 2021). For the wider study: A total of about 230 trial participants underwent TCR sequencing, of whom 207 received two doses of AZD1222 and roughly 25 received two doses of the MenACWY control vaccine. Trial participants were enrolled into age subgroups of 18-55, 56-69 and 70-plus years, which contained roughly 150, 30 and 60 TCR-sequenced participants, respectively.

For this clone: Its antigen is unknown. No much larger clonotype is one base removed from it; base qualities were not supplied.

The study at large found these results: Spike-specific TCR breadth and depth rose significantly after two AZD1222 doses compared with day 0 and with MenACWY recipients. Nearly half of unique spike-specific TCRs reportedly recognized epitopes outside regions mutated in the B.1.351 and B.1.1.7 variants. No day 14 peak-response samples were available, so repertoires were characterized only after the peak T cell response. Vaccine-associated CD4 TCRs spanned the whole spike protein, with dominant responses in regions 160-218 and 743-854. Most participants were white British and females outnumbered males, and the authors suggested that clonal diversity may have been underestimated. The 56-69-year group was small, and its depth increase did not reach significance, likely because of low power. Conclusions about previously exposed vaccinees are limited because only six or seven AZD1222 recipients were SARS-CoV-2 seropositive at baseline.

The sample's time point label, in plain terms: about 28 days (+/-7) after the second vaccine dose. AZD1222 recipients given second doses at about 4 weeks or at about 12 weeks were pooled, since spike-specific TCR depth and breadth were not found to differ between the two schedules. The vaccinee samples were drawn from two UK trials, COV001 and COV002, one of which was a single-blind randomized controlled phase 2/3 trial testing AZD1222 (ChAdOx1 nCoV-19) in healthy adults. Trial participant PBMC samples were collected at day 0 and day 28 after the second dose for TCRbeta chain sequencing. The CDR3 regions of human TCRbeta chains were subjected to immunosequencing. For the original study's pipeline: TCRs in the repertoires were matched against a reference library of SARS-CoV-2-specific TCRs that had been generated with the MIRA antigen-specificity platform. Breadth meant the fraction of unique TCRs that were SARS-CoV-2-associated, whereas depth meant the fraction of total T cells that were SARS-CoV-2-associated. Using the MIRA data, every spike-specific TCR was mapped to the spike region that the TCR reacted to and assigned to either a CD4 or a CD8 class. Log10-transformed breadth and depth values were compared by one-way ANOVA with Sidak's multiple comparisons tests. TCRdb stores this immuneACCESS table with in-frame sequences only. Part of the clones is absent; in the studies checked, under half of the shortfall reflects unresolved V genes, and no reason is known for the rest. V, J and clone size reflect that table, while D and trimming were determined from the DNA. For this sample the table gives about 140,000 clones, of which roughly 93% were detected only once. The top ten hold 6% to 7% of the sample.

Here the sequenced sample was peripheral blood, taken 28 days after the second AZD1222 dose. This clonotype was obtained from an adult who received the AZD1222 COVID-19 vaccine.

The nucleotide sequence reads as follows: TGCGCCAGCAGTTGGGTCTGGAAGCGGGGCTACACCTTC. This yields the protein CASSWVWKRGYTF. The sequence links TRBV5-1 to TRBJ1-2; no confident D gene assignment can be made. The germline V gene supplies CDR1 SGHRS and CDR2 YFSETQ. The CDR3 covers 13 residues, taking in both the cysteine and the phenylalanine. Of the read, only the CDR3 DNA is kept; its 39 bases are in frame from base 1. V is reduced by 5 bases and J by 8 bases, leaving a spacing of 16 bases between them.